Described below is a single T cell receptor beta chain sequence and its context. There is no known antigen for this receptor. Base qualities were left out, and no much larger clone turns up one base away. The record originates from a study of shared clonotypes between healthy human individuals (dated by TCRdb to 2020 to 2021). For context, the study as a whole: The cohort comprised two women and a few men aged 18 to 49 years. Between about 0.85 and 9.5 billion PBMCs per donor were obtained by leukapheresis. To increase sequencing depth and limit assay-specific biases, different laboratories used diverse techniques to prepare libraries and sequence TCR repertoires. For each donor, CD4 naive and CD4 memory were each run on three plates, CD8 naive on two plates, and CD8 memory on one plate. To estimate repertoire size and how much clonotype sharing occurs between individuals, the study deeply sequenced the blood TCR repertoires of five healthy adults.

Donors were healthy HIV-negative adults with no recently reported acute infections or vaccinations. All donors were Caucasian adults living in Nashville, Tennessee, USA. CD4+ T cells were enriched by magnetic negative selection, after which naive cells were positively selected on CD45RA and the negative fraction was taken as the memory subset. After blood collection by leukapheresis, PBMCs were isolated using Ficoll-Histopaque density gradient centrifugation and then cryopreserved in the vapor phase of liquid nitrogen. Purity and quantity of every magnetically sorted T cell population were checked by analytical flow cytometry. Each sorted fraction had its genomic DNA isolated and then quantified by UV absorbance on a Nanodrop 2000c. The investigation overall reported the following: Compared with non-shared clonotypes, clonotypes shared by all four sorted-subset donors had higher generation probabilities. Incomplete sequencing was indicated by rarefaction of sorted-subset datasets, despite the large sequencing depth. Across a handful of donors, approximately 5% of naive CD4, roughly 3.4% of naive CD8, under 2.5% of memory CD4, and 0.4% of memory CD8 clonotypes were shared. Based on pairwise subsampling, the degree of clonotype sharing among donors was expected to be affected by sequencing depth. The genetic and exposure-history diversity represented was limited by the small number of donors. Naive subsets generally had larger estimated clonotype richness than memory subsets did. Only blood was sampled, and tissue TCR repertoires likely differ from those in blood.

Using the deep immunoSEQ assay, TCR CDR3 regions were amplified from genomic DNA by multiplex PCR. Genomic DNA extracted from each cell subset was distributed evenly over all wells of several immunoSEQ 96-well plates, and each plate served as one replicate. For sorted subsets, roughly 190 ng of genomic DNA, equivalent to roughly 30,000 T cell genomes, went into each replicate PCR. Purified libraries were quantified with a Qubit 3.0 fluorometer, sized on a Bioanalyzer 2100, and re-quantified with the KAPA Library Quantification kit. A separate single-read 150-cycle Illumina NextSeq 550 flow cell was used to sequence each immunoSEQ 96-well plate. Per the authors' processing: Because only junctional sequences without quality scores were contained in the immunoSEQ output, filtering matching that applied to full-length reads could not be performed. To assign V/J genes and CDR3, sequences were annotated using PyIR, a Python wrapper for IgBLAST v1.9, with IMGT germline references. Any read was removed if the V/J assignment was weak (E-value above 1e-6), the CDR3 was missing, or the read contained stop codons, out-of-frame junctions, or ambiguous translated residues. V3J clonotypes were defined as sequences sharing the same inferred V gene, J gene, and CDR3 amino acid sequence. To compute the percentage overlap between repertoires, the number of shared unique clonotypes was divided by the size of the smaller repertoire. RTK rarefaction, the Chao1 estimator, and Recon v2.1 estimates of unobserved clonotypes were used to assess repertoire richness. For all TCRbeta clonotypes obtained by the gDNA method from a few donors, generation probabilities were computed with OLGA. TCRdb provides this immuneACCESS table in a form limited to in-frame rearrangements. Some clones are lacking; in checked studies, under half of them reflect an unresolved V gene, and why the rest are absent is not known. That table is the source of V, J and clone size, and D and trimming were worked out from the DNA. The sample includes around 700,000 clones, with about two thirds observed a single time. The ten largest clones capture approximately 1.8% of the sample.

Trimming leaves V shorter by 6 bases and J shorter by 6 bases, with the junction holding 4 bases beyond the gene matches. The CDR3 sequence holds 12 residues, the cysteine and phenylalanine included. The entry retains the CDR3 DNA only, 36 bases that are in frame from base 1. The germline V gene supplies CDR1 ENHRY and CDR2 SYGVKD. The rearrangement combines TRBV10-3 with TRBJ1-2; the central 7 bases match TRBD1. The sample taken for sequencing was memory CD4+ T cells sorted from blood. The sample's cell subset or site label, in plain terms: CD45RA-negative fraction. This TCR was sampled from a woman aged 25 to 39 in good health. The CDR3 reads as follows: CAIRRQGDGYTF. The sequence in DNA is TGTGCCATCAGAAGGCAGGGGGATGGCTACACCTTC.